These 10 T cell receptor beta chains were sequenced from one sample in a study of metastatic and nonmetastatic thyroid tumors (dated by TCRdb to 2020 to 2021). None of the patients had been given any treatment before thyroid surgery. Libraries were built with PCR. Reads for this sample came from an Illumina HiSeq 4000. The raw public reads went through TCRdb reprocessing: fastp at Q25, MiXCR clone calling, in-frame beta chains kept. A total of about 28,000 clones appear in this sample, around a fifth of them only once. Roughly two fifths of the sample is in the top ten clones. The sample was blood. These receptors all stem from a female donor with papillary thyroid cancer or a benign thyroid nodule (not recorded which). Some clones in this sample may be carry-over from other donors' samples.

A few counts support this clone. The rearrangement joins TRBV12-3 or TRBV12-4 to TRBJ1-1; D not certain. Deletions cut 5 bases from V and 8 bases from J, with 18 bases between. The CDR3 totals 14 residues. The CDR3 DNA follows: TGTGCCAGCAGTCTAAGTGGTCCCCTCCTGGAAGCTTTCTTT. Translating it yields CASSLSGPLLEAFF.

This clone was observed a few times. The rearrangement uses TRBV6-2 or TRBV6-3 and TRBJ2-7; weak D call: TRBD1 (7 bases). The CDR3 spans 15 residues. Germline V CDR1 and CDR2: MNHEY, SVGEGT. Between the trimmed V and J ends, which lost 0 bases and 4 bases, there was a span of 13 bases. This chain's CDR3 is CASSYSGQGGYEQYF. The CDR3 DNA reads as TGTGCCAGCAGTTACTCGGGGCAGGGGGGATACGAGCAGTACTTC.

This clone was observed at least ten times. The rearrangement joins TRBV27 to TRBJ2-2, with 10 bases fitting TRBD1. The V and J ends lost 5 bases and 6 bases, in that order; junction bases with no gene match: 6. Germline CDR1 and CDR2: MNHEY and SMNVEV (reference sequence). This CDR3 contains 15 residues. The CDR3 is CASSVPGQGPGELFF. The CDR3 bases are TGTGCCAGCAGTGTCCCGGGACAGGGGCCCGGGGAGCTGTTTTTT.

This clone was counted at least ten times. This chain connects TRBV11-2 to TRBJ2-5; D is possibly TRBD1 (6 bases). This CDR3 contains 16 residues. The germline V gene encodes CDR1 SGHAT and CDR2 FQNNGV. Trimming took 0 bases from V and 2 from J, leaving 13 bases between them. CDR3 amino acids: CASSLEWDIGQETQYF. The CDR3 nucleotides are TGTGCCAGCAGCTTAGAATGGGACATAGGGCAAGAGACCCAGTACTTC.

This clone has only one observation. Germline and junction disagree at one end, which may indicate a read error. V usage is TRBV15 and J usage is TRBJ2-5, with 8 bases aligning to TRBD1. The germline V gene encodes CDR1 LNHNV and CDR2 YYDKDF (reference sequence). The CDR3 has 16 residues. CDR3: CSTSRDWGTGKETQYF. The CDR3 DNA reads TGTTCCACCAGCAGAGATTGGGGGACAGGAAAAGAGACCCAGTACTTC. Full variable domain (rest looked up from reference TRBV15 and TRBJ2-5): DAMVIQNPRYQVTQFGKPVTLSCSQTLNHNVMYWYQQKSSQAPKLLFHYYDKDFNNEADTPDNFQSRRPNTSFCFLDIRSPGLGDTAMYLCSTSRDWGTGKETQYFGPGTRLLVL.

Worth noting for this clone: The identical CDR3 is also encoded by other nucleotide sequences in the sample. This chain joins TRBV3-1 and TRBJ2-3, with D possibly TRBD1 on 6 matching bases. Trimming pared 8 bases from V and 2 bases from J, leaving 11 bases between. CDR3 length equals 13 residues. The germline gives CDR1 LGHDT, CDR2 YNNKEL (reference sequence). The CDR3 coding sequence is TGTGCCAGCCGGCAGGGGTCCACAGATACGCAGTATTTT. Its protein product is CASRQGSTDTQYF.

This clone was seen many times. This CDR3 is CASSRGQGSYEQYF. CDR3 DNA: TGCGCCAGCAGCAGGGGACAGGGTTCGTACGAGCAGTACTTC. The rearrangement uses TRBV5-1 and TRBJ2-7, with 9 bases that match TRBD1. Per germline, CDR1 SGHRS and CDR2 YFSETQ. The CDR3 length is 14 residues. V lost 4 bases and J lost 4; bases outside the gene matches: 6.

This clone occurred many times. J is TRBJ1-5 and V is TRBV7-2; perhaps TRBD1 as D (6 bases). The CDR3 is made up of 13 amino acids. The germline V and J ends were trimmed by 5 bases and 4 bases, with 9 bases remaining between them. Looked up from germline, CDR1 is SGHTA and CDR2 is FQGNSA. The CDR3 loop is CASSRQGNQPQHF. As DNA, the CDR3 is TGTGCCAGCAGCCGGCAGGGGAATCAGCCCCAGCATTTT.

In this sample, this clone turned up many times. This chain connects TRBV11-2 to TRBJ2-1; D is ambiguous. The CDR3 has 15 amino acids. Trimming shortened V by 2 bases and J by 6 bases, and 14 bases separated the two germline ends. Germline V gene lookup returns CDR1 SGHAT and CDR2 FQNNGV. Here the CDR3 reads CASSLSGSYSNEQFF. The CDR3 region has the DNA TGTGCCAGCAGCTTATCAGGTTCCTACTCCAATGAGCAGTTCTTC.

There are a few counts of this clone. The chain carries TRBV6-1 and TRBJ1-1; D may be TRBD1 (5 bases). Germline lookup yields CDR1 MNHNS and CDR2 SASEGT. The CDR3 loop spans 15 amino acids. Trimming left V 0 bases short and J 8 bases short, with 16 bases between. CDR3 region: CASSEALLIRQEAFF. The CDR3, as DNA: TGTGCCAGCAGTGAAGCGCTTCTCATTAGACAGGAAGCTTTCTTT.